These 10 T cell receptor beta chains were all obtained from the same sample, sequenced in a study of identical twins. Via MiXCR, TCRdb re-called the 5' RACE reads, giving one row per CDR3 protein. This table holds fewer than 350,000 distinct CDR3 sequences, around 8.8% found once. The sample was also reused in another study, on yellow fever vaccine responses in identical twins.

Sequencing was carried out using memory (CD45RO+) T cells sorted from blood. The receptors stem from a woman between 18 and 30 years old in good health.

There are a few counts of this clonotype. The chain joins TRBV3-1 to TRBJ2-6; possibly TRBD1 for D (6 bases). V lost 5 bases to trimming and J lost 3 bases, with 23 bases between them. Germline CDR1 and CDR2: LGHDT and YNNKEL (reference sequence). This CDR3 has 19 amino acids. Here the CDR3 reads CASSATGTRSSDGANVLTF. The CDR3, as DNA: TGTGCCAGCAGCGCAACCGGGACACGGAGTTCAGATGGGGCCAACGTCCTGACTTTC.

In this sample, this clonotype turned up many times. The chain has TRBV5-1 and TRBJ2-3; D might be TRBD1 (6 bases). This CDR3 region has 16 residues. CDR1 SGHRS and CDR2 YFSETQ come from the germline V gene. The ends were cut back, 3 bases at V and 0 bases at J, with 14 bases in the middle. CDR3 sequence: CASSYAGTKSTDTQYF. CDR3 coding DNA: TGCGCCAGCAGCTATGCCGGGACAAAAAGCACAGATACGCAGTATTTT.

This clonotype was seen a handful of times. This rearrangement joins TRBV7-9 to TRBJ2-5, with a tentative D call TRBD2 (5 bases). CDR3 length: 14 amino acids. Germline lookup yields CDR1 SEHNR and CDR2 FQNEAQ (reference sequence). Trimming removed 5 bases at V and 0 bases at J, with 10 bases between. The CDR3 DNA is TGTGCCAGCAGCCTGTGGCGGGACCAAGAGACCCAGTACTTC. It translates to CASSLWRDQETQYF.

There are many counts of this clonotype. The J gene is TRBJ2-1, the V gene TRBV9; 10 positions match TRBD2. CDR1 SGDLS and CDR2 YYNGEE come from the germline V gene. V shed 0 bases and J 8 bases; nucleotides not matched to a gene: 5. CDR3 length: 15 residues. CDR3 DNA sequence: TGTGCCAGCAGCGTAGACCCTAGCGGGAGCTATGAGCAGTTCTTC. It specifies CASSVDPSGSYEQFF.

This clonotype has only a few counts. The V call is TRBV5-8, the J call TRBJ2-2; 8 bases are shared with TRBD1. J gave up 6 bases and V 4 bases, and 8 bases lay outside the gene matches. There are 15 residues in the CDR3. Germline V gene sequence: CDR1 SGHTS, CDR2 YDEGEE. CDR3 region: CASSRSGQVPGELFF. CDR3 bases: TGTGCCAGCAGCCGATCGGGACAGGTGCCCGGGGAGCTGTTTTTT.

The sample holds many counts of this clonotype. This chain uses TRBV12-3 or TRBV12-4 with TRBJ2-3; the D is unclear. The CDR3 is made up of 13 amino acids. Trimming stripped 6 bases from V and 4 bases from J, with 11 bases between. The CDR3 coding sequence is TGTGCCAGCAGGGGATTAATCTCAGATACGCAGTATTTT. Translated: CASRGLISDTQYF.

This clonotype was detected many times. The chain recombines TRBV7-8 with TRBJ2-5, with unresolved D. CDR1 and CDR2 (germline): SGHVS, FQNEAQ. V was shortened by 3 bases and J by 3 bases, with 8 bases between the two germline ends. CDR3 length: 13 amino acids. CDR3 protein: CASSLIRKETQYF. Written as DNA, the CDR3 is TGTGCCAGCAGCTTGATCAGAAAAGAGACCCAGTACTTC.

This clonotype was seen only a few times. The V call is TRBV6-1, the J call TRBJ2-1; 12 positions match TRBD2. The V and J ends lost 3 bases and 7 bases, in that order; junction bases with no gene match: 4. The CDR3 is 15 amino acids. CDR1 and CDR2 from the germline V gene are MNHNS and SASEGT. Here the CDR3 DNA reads TGTGCCAGCAGTGAGTCTAGCGGGGGGGCAAATGAGCAGTTCTTC. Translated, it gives CASSESSGGANEQFF.

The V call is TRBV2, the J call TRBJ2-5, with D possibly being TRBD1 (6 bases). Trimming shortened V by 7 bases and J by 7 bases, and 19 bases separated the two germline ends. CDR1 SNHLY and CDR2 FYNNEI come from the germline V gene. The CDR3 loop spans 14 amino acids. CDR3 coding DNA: TGTGCCAGCACCCCCATGGGGGCGGACCCGACCCAGTACTTC. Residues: CASTPMGADPTQYF.

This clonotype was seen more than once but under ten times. CDR3 DNA sequence: TGTGCCAGCAGCCCCGGGACTAGCTTCGACACCGGGGAGCTGTTTTTT. Its protein product is CASSPGTSFDTGELFF. The chain couples TRBV7-6 to TRBJ2-2; TRBD2 aligns across 9 bases. This CDR3 comprises 16 residues. Losses at the gene ends were 5 bases for V and 3 bases for J; bases not matched to a gene: 7. Germline V CDR1 and CDR2: SGHVS, FNYEAQ.